These 9 T cell receptor beta chains share one sample of origin, sequenced in a study of T-cell memory formation after mild COVID-19. One entry per CDR3 protein results from TCRdb running MiXCR on the 5' RACE reads. In the table there are about 560,000 distinct CDR3 sequences, 15% to 20% of which are singletons. The specimen was PBMCs or a T cell subset sorted from them (not recorded which). These receptors were obtained from an adult woman who had mild COVID-19 (a few samples of this study predate the infection). Cell type and time point are not known.

V and J are TRBV29-1 and TRBJ2-7, with unresolved D. The CDR3 is 13 amino acids. V was trimmed by 4 bases and J by 0 bases, leaving 10 bases between them. CDR1 and CDR2 (germline): SQVTM, ANQGSEA. The CDR3 here is CSVAGPASYEQYF. CDR3 coding DNA: TGCAGCGTTGCTGGGCCGGCCTCCTACGAGCAGTACTTC.

This clonotype was seen only once. A read error may produce the germline difference seen at one junction end. The rearrangement joins TRBV12-3 or TRBV12-4 to TRBJ2-1; 9 positions agree with TRBD1. The CDR3 has 14 amino acids. CDR3: CASRPRPGQGVGSF. CDR3 in DNA: TGTGCCAGCAGACCTAGACCGGGACAGGGCGTTGGGTCCTTC.

This clonotype was detected only a few times. V and J are TRBV7-8 and TRBJ2-1; D is unresolved. The length of the CDR3 is 11 residues. Germline V gene sequence: CDR1 SGHVS, CDR2 FQNEAQ. V shed 5 bases and J shed 14 bases, with 13 bases lying between them. The CDR3 DNA is TGTGCCAGCAGCAGGGATTCGGTGGAGTTCTTC. Protein product: CASSRDSVEFF.

This clonotype was found a few times. In DNA, the CDR3 is TGTGCCAGCAGCCAACGCGGGCTTAGTCAGCCCCAGCATTTT. Its translation: CASSQRGLSQPQHF. The chain couples TRBV3-1 to TRBJ1-5; D not resolved. The CDR3 spans 14 residues. The V gene lost 2 bases and the J gene lost 6 bases, with 11 bases spanning the gap. Per germline, CDR1 LGHDT and CDR2 YNNKEL (reference sequence).

The genes are TRBV5-1 and TRBJ1-1; tentative D call: TRBD1 (5 bases). Between the trimmed V and J ends, which lost 2 bases and 1 base, there was a span of 9 bases. CDR1 SGHRS and CDR2 YFSETQ come from the germline V gene. The CDR3 is made up of 14 amino acids. The chain's CDR3 is CASSFKQENTEAFF. The CDR3 DNA sequence: TGCGCCAGCAGCTTTAAACAGGAGAACACTGAAGCTTTCTTT. Based on the CDR3 plus reference TRBV5-1 and TRBJ1-1, the full variable domain is KAGVTQTPRYLIKTRGQQVTLSCSPISGHRSVSWYQQTPGQGLQFLFEYFSETQRNKGNFPGRFSGRQFSNSRSEMNVSTLELGDSALYLCASSFKQENTEAFFGQGTRLTVV.

V gene TRBV5-4 combines with J gene TRBJ1-4, with TRBD1 matching over 12 bases. The ends lost 4 bases at V and 10 bases at J; junction bases unmatched: 14. Germline CDR1 and CDR2: SGHNT and YYREEE (reference sequence). The CDR3 runs 17 residues. The CDR3 DNA is TGTGCCAGCAGCAGCCGGGACAGGGGGCCGGAGTGTCGAAAACTGTTTTTT. It specifies CASSSRDRGPECRKLFF.

This clonotype was seen more than once but under ten times. The chain uses TRBV14 and TRBJ1-2; TRBD1 might be the D (5 bases). Germline V gives CDR1 SGHDN, CDR2 FVKESK. V was cut by 4 bases and J by 1 base, with 19 bases left in between. This CDR3 comprises 17 residues. CDR3 in DNA: TGTGCCAGCAGCCCATACTCAGGGACGCTCCTTAACTATGGCTACACCTTC. Translating it yields CASSPYSGTLLNYGYTF.

This chain links TRBV7-9 with TRBJ1-3, with D tentatively TRBD1 (6 bases). This CDR3 contains 15 residues. Germline V gene lookup returns CDR1 SEHNR and CDR2 FQNEAQ (reference sequence). V was shortened by 3 bases and J by 2 bases, with 11 bases between the two germline ends. This CDR3 reads CASSFPGVAGNTIYF. In DNA, the CDR3 is TGTGCCAGCAGCTTCCCAGGGGTGGCTGGAAACACCATATATTTT.

This clonotype was seen at least ten times. The CDR3 region is CSVNSGLAGGYGETQYF. DNA of the CDR3: TGCAGCGTTAACTCAGGACTAGCGGGGGGATATGGGGAGACCCAGTACTTC. The V gene is TRBV29-1, the J gene TRBJ2-5, with 14 bases identical to TRBD2. The V segment lost 5 bases and the J segment 5 bases; nucleotides outside the gene matches: 13. The germline V gene encodes CDR1 SQVTM and CDR2 ANQGSEA. The CDR3 has 17 amino acids.